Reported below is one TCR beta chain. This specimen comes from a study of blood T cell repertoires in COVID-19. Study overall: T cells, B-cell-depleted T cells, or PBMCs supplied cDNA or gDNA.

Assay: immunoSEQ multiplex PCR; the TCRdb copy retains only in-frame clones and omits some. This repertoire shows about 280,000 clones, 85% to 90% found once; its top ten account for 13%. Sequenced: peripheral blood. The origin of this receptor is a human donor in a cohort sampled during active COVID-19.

The CDR3 coding sequence is TGTGCCAGCAGCAAAGGAACAGGGGCGGCTATCAATCAGCCCCAGCATTTT. Its protein is CASSKGTGAAINQPQHF. The chain is built from TRBV21-1 and TRBJ1-5; the D call TRBD1 from the table was never checked on the DNA. TRBV21-1 is described as a pseudogene. This CDR3 spans 17 amino acids.